Listed below are T cell receptor beta chains from one sample, sequenced in a study of blood T cell repertoires in COVID-19. The protocol was immunoSEQ multiplex PCR, while the TCRdb copy is restricted to in-frame clones and leaves out a portion. The data hold about 330,000 clones, with approximately 85% observed a single time. The sequenced sample consisted of peripheral blood. The receptor source for this set is a woman between 50 and 59 years old with acute or convalescent COVID-19. The CDR3 runs from the conserved cysteine through the conserved F or W.

V: TRBV24-1
J: TRBJ2-3
CDR3: CATSVPLAGTDTQYF

V: TRBV9
J: TRBJ2-7
CDR3: CASSEGAASYEQYF

V: TRBV19
J: TRBJ1-1
CDR3: CASSIQGGKWTEAFF

V: TRBV3-1/TRBV3-2
J: TRBJ2-7
CDR3: CASSFGDYEQYF

V: TRBV2
J: TRBJ2-7
CDR3: CASSGQRSYEQYF

V: TRBV6-5
J: TRBJ2-1
CDR3: CASSRLAGALNEQFF

V: TRBV19
J: TRBJ2-7
CDR3: CASSIQRASGYEQYF

V: TRBV6-1
J: TRBJ2-7
CDR3: CASSEGTGGYEQYF

V: TRBV9
J: TRBJ2-1
CDR3: CASSVGGLATYNEQFF

V: TRBV27
J: TRBJ1-6
CDR3: CASSIEIYNSPLHF

V: TRBV27
J: TRBJ2-7
CDR3: CASSWGLSYEQYF

V: TRBV7-8
J: TRBJ1-2
CDR3: CASSSPWGRDNYGYTF

V: TRBV7-2
J: TRBJ2-5
CDR3: CASSRPKTSVQETQYF

V: TRBV6-5
J: TRBJ2-1
CDR3: CASSYFPRVEQFF

V: TRBV18
J: TRBJ1-4
CDR3: CASSPPRGVKGEKLFF

V: TRBV4-1
J: TRBJ2-7
CDR3: CASSQDETGTSGSRIGYEQYF

V: TRBV14
J: TRBJ2-7
CDR3: CASSRLTSGRSTYEQYF

V: TRBV5-1
J: TRBJ2-1
CDR3: CASSRGPAGGRLNEQFF

V: TRBV5-4
J: TRBJ2-3
CDR3: CASSWGGSGYTDTQYF

V: TRBV27
J: TRBJ2-5
CDR3: CASSLSYQETQYF

V: TRBV19
J: TRBJ1-4
CDR3: CASSIYRGDEKLFF

V: TRBV27
J: TRBJ1-1
CDR3: CASSLQGAITEAFF

V: TRBV5-6
J: TRBJ2-7
CDR3: CASSLRGRGYEQYF

V: TRBV5-8
J: TRBJ2-6
CDR3: CASSLRASGSGGANVLTF

V: TRBV18
J: TRBJ1-2
CDR3: CASSSDIYGYTF

V: TRBV11-2
J: TRBJ2-1
CDR3: CASSFGEVFGASYNEQFF

V: TRBV5-1
J: TRBJ1-1
CDR3: CASSLMAGRNTEAFF

V: TRBV5-1
J: TRBJ2-1
CDR3: CASSFGVAGGHNEQFF

V: TRBV28
J: TRBJ2-2
CDR3: CASSTSGEGTGELFF

V: TRBV28
J: TRBJ2-7
CDR3: CASSPILVVSEEQYF

V: TRBV7-2
J: TRBJ2-7
CDR3: CASSPQSRVGKEQYF

V: TRBV2
J: TRBJ2-1
CDR3: CASRDILAGGYNEQFF

V: TRBV9
J: TRBJ2-5
CDR3: CASSDEETQYF

V: TRBV11-2
J: TRBJ2-5
CDR3: CASSWVGRGARETQYF

V: TRBV18
J: TRBJ2-3
CDR3: CASSPPSPVDTQYF

V: TRBV14
J: TRBJ1-1
CDR3: CASSPQGANTEAFF

V: TRBV30
J: TRBJ1-3
CDR3: CAWDAGYSGSTIYF

V: TRBV2
J: TRBJ2-1
CDR3: CASRNPGLAGSPFYNEQFF

V: TRBV2
J: TRBJ2-2
CDR3: CASRVWTGNTGELFF

V: TRBV7-2
J: TRBJ2-3
CDR3: CASSLVVYTDTQYF